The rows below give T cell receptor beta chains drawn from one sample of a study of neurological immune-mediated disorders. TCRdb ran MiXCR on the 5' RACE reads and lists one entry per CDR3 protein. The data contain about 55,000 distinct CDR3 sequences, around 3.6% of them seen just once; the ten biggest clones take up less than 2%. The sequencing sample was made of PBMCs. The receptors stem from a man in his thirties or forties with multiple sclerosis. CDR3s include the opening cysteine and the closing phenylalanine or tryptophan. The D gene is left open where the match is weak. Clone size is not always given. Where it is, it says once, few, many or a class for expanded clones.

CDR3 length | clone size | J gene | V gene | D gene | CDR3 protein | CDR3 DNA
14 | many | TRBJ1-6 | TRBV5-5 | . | CASSLVQVNSPLHF | TGTGCCAGCAGCTTGGTACAGGTAAATTCACCCCTCCACTTT
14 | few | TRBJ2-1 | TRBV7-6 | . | CASSFTGPTNEQFF | TGTGCCAGCAGCTTTACCGGGCCCACCAATGAGCAGTTCTTC
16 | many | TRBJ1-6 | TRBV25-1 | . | CASSEDGAVGNSPLNF | TGTGCCAGCAGTGAAGATGGAGCAGTTGGTAATTCACCCCTCAACTTT
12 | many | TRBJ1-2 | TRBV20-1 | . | CSARSDLIGYTF | TGCAGTGCTAGATCCGATCTAATCGGCTACACCTTC
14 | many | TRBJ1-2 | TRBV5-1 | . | CASSTRRADYGYTF | TGCGCCAGCAGCACCAGACGGGCGGACTATGGCTACACCTTC
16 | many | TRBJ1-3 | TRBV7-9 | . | CASSSPRTASGNTIYF | TGTGCCAGCAGCTCGCCGAGGACAGCCTCTGGAAACACCATATATTTT
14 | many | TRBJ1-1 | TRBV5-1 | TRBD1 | CASSPGQANTEAFF | TGCGCCAGCAGCCCCGGACAGGCGAACACTGAAGCTTTCTTT
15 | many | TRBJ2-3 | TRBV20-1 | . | CSASRMKVGTDTQYF | TGCAGTGCTAGCCGAATGAAAGTGGGGACAGATACGCAGTATTTT
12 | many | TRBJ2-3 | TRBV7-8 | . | CASALLLDTQYF | TGTGCCAGCGCACTATTACTAGATACGCAGTATTTT
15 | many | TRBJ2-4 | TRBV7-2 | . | CASSLGSIAKNIQYF | TGTGCCAGCAGCTTAGGAAGTATAGCCAAAAACATTCAGTACTTC
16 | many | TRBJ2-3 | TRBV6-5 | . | CASGPAQRDSTDTQYF | TGTGCCAGCGGCCCCGCCCAGCGCGATAGCACAGATACGCAGTATTTT
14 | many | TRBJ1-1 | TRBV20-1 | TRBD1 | CSARPGQGGSEAFF | TGCAGTGCTAGGCCGGGACAGGGAGGCTCTGAAGCTTTCTTT
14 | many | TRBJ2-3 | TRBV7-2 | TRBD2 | CASSPGLATDTQYF | TGTGCCAGCAGCCCTGGACTAGCGACAGATACGCAGTATTTT
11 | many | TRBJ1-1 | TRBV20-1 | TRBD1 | CSALRDRESFF | TGCAGTGCCCTCCGGGACAGGGAGTCTTTCTTT
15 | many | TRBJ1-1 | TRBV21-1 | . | CASTPTGRELTEAFF | TGTGCCAGCACCCCGACAGGTCGGGAACTTACTGAAGCTTTCTTT
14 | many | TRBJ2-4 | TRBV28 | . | CASSFDLAKNIQYF | TGTGCCAGCAGTTTCGATTTAGCCAAAAACATTCAGTACTTC
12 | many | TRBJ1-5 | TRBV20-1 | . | CSVGGPNQPQHF | TGCAGTGTCGGGGGCCCGAATCAGCCCCAGCATTTT
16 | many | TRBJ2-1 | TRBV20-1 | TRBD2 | CSARENAGVRRNEQFF | TGCAGTGCTAGAGAAAACGCGGGGGTCCGTAGGAATGAGCAGTTCTTC
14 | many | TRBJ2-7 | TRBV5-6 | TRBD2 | CASSLGSGSYEQYF | TGTGCCAGCAGCTTGGGTAGCGGGAGCTACGAGCAGTACTTC
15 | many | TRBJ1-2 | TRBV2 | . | CASRDGQTFNYGYTF | TGTGCCAGCAGGGACGGACAGACTTTCAACTATGGCTACACCTTC
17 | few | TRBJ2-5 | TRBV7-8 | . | CASSLALPRTVNETQYF | TGTGCCAGCAGCTTAGCTCTACCCCGTACTGTAAACGAGACCCAGTACTTC
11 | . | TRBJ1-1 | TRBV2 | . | CASRVLREAFF | TGTGCCAGCAGAGTCCTCAGAGAAGCTTTCTTT
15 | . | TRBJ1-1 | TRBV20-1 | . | CSARVAKTTNTEAFF | TGCAGTGCTAGAGTGGCCAAAACGACGAACACTGAAGCTTTCTTT
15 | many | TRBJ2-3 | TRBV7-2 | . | CASSFRGASTDTQYF | TGTGCCAGCAGCTTCCGGGGTGCTAGCACAGATACGCAGTATTTT
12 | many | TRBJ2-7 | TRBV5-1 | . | CASSSTNYEQYF | TGCGCCAGCAGCTCGACTAACTACGAGCAGTACTTC
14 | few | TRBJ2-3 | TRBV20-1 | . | CSPSGNSGTDTQYF | TGCAGTCCCTCCGGGAACAGTGGGACAGATACGCAGTATTTT
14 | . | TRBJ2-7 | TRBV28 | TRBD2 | CASSQSSGRYEQYF | TGTGCCAGCAGCCAATCTAGCGGGAGGTACGAGCAGTACTTC
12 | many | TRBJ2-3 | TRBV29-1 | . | CSATVFFDTQYF | TGCAGCGCGACTGTCTTTTTCGATACGCAGTATTTT
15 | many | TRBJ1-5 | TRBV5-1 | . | CASSLEGERNQPQHF | TGCGCCAGCAGCTTGGAAGGGGAGAGAAATCAGCCCCAGCATTTT
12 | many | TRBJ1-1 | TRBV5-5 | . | CASSPTGTVSGF | TGTGCCAGCAGCCCGACCGGGACGGTTTCCGGCTTT
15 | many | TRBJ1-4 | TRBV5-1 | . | CASSPQGTKNEKLFF | TGCGCCAGCAGCCCCCAAGGGACAAAAAATGAAAAACTGTTTTTT
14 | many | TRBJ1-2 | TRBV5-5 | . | CASSPTETNYGYTF | TGTGCCAGCAGCCCCACGGAGACTAACTATGGCTACACCTTC
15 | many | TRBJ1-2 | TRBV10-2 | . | CASSEYAADAYGYTF | TGCGCCAGCAGTGAGTATGCGGCGGACGCTTATGGCTACACCTTC
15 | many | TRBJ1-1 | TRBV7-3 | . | CASSPLNYGSSEAFF | TGTGCCAGCAGCCCGCTGAATTACGGAAGCTCTGAAGCTTTCTTT
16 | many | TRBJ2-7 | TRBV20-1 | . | CSARDPRRGGVKEQYF | TGCAGTGCTAGAGATCCCCGAAGGGGTGGCGTAAAAGAGCAGTACTTC
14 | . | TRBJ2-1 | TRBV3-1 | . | CVSRQTGTMREQFF | TGTGTCAGCAGACAGACGGGGACGATGAGGGAGCAGTTCTTC
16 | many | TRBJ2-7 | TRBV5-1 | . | CASSLDSSMGAGEQYF | TGCGCCAGCAGCTTGGACTCCTCCATGGGGGCCGGCGAGCAGTACTTC
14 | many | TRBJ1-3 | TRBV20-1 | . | CSARDLTAGNTIYF | TGCAGTGCTAGAGATCTGACAGCCGGAAACACCATATATTTT
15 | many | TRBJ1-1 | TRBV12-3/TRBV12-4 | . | CASSWSGAGDTEAFF | TGTGCCAGCAGTTGGTCCGGGGCTGGGGACACTGAAGCTTTCTTT
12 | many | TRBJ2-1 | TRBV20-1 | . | CSAPTGLGEQFF | TGCAGTGCCCCAACGGGACTTGGAGAGCAGTTCTTC
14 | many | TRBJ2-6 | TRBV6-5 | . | CASSFSAGANVLTF | TGTGCCAGCAGCTTCTCCGCGGGGGCCAACGTCCTGACTTTC
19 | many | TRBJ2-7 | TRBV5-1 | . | CASSLFTNLARGRSYEQYF | TGCGCCAGCAGCTTGTTCACAAATCTGGCGAGGGGAAGATCCTACGAGCAGTACTTC
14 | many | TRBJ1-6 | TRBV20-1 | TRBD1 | CSASHRGENSPLNF | TGCAGTGCTAGTCACAGGGGAGAAAATTCACCCCTCAACTTT
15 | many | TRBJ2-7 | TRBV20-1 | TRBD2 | CSARVANSGRYEQYF | TGCAGTGCTAGAGTTGCGAATAGCGGGAGGTACGAGCAGTACTTC
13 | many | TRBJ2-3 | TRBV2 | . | CASLEDITDTQYF | TGTGCCAGCCTTGAGGACATCACAGATACGCAGTATTTT
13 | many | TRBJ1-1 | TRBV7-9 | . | CASSLNSGSEAFF | TGTGCCAGCAGCTTAAATTCAGGGAGTGAAGCTTTCTTT
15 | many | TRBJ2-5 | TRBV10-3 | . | CAISEPTHVKETQYF | TGTGCCATCAGTGAGCCGACCCATGTGAAAGAGACCCAGTACTTC
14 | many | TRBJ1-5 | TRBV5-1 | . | CASSPDSSNQPQHF | TGCGCCAGCAGCCCGGACAGTAGCAATCAGCCCCAGCATTTT
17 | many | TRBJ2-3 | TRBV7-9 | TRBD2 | CASSFLGLAGGTDTQYF | TGTGCCAGCAGCTTCCTTGGACTAGCGGGAGGCACAGATACGCAGTATTTT
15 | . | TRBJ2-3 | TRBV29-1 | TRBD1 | CSVESGGAFTDTQYF | TGCAGCGTTGAGTCAGGGGGCGCCTTCACAGATACGCAGTATTTT
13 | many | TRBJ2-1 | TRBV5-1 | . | CASSLPVNNEQFF | TGCGCCAGCAGCTTGCCCGTAAACAATGAGCAGTTCTTC
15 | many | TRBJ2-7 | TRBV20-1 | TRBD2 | CSARSASGGSYEQYF | TGCAGTGCTAGAAGTGCTAGCGGGGGCTCCTACGAGCAGTACTTC
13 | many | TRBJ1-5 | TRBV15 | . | CATSREGVQPQHF | TGTGCCACCAGCAGAGAAGGGGTTCAGCCCCAGCATTTT
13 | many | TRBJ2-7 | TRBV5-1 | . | CASSLNINYEQYF | TGCGCCAGCAGCTTAAACATCAACTACGAGCAGTACTTC
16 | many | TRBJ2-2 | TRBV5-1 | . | CASSTEGIAVTGELFF | TGCGCCAGCAGCACGGAGGGAATAGCGGTCACCGGGGAGCTGTTTTTT
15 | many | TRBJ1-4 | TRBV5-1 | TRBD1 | CASSNPDRGNEKLFF | TGCGCCAGCAGTAATCCGGACAGGGGGAATGAAAAACTGTTTTTT
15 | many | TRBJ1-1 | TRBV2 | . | CASRPVEGRNTEAFF | TGTGCCAGCAGACCGGTCGAGGGGAGGAACACTGAAGCTTTCTTT
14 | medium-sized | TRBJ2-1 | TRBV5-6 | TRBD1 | CASSAGGADNEQFF | TGTGCCAGCAGCGCAGGGGGCGCCGACAATGAGCAGTTCTTC
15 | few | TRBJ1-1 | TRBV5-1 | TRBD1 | CASSLGQGGIAEAFF | TGCGCCAGCAGCTTGGGACAGGGAGGGATAGCTGAAGCTTTCTTT
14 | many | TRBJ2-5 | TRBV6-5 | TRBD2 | CASSFGTTQETQYF | TGTGCCAGCAGCTTCGGGACTACGCAAGAGACCCAGTACTTC